A selection of T cell receptor beta chains follows, all from one sample in a study of OX40 agonist ivuxolimab in advanced cancers. The protocol was immunoSEQ multiplex PCR, while the TCRdb copy is restricted to in-frame clones and leaves out a portion. The sample holds roughly 72,000 clones, over 75% seen once. The specimen was CD4+ or CD8+ T cells sorted from blood, collected in a trial of the OX40 agonist ivuxolimab. The receptors here all came from an adult with an advanced solid tumor such as melanoma, head and neck, liver or kidney cancer. Each CDR3 is given with its conserved first and last residue.

cdr3_aa j_call v_call
CASGFEDFGVNEQFF TRBJ2-1 TRBV12-5
CASSGGQGYNEQFF TRBJ2-1 TRBV5-1
CASSIQQGLSTDTQYF TRBJ2-3 TRBV9
CASSLRLNTEAFF TRBJ1-1 TRBV6-1
CASRKIQGYNTF TRBJ1-2 TRBV6-5
CASSREGFSYEQYF TRBJ2-7 TRBV4-1
CASSSGLAGDGDTQYF TRBJ2-3 TRBV6-5
CASSLQGAIISEETQYF TRBJ2-5 TRBV5-6
CASSLAGVWDGYTF TRBJ1-2 TRBV7-9
CASSPWDRSNYGYTF TRBJ1-2 TRBV19
CASQVTFNTEAFF TRBJ1-1 TRBV6-1